This T cell receptor (beta chain) is drawn from a study of glioma-infiltrating T cells after dendritic cell vaccination. Turning to the study itself: At biweekly intervals, patients got three intradermal dendritic cell vaccine injections.

Generated by immunoSEQ multiplex PCR, the TCRdb table keeps only in-frame clones and is missing some. The sample includes about 64,000 clones, around nine tenths of them seen just once. The V end was cut by 0 bases, the J end by 4 bases, with 10 bases between. The CDR3 runs to 14 residues. CDR1 is MGHRA, CDR2 YSYEKL, per germline. Documented time point: after dendritic cell vaccination, including at tumor progression/relapse. The starting material was blood, obtained after dendritic cell vaccination. This receptor was identified in a human donor with glioblastoma. This rearrangement joins TRBV4-1 to TRBJ2-7; the D gene is possibly TRBD2 (6 bases). CDR3 bases: TGCGCCAGCAGCCAAGAGGCGGGGAGGTACGAGCAGTACTTC. Translation: CASSQEAGRYEQYF.